This T cell receptor (beta chain) was captured in a study of T cell changes during pregnancy in multiple sclerosis. The CDR3 is 13 residues long. Germline-derived CDR1 and CDR2 are SGHAT and FQNNGV. The trim removed 5 bases at V and 9 bases at J, leaving 10 bases unmatched. Clones were sequenced by immunoSEQ multiplex PCR, and TCRdb holds only the in-frame ones, with some missing. The table records about 31,000 clones, about 87% of them present only once. The material was CD8+ T cells from peripheral blood mononuclear cells, obtained in the first trimester of pregnancy. The clonotype originates from a female donor with multiple sclerosis, enrolled in a pregnancy study. V gene TRBV11-2 combines with J gene TRBJ2-7, with 7 bases that match TRBD2. CDR3 residues: CASSARTRMRQYF. CDR3 in DNA: TGTGCCAGCAGCGCCAGGACTAGAATGCGGCAGTACTTC.